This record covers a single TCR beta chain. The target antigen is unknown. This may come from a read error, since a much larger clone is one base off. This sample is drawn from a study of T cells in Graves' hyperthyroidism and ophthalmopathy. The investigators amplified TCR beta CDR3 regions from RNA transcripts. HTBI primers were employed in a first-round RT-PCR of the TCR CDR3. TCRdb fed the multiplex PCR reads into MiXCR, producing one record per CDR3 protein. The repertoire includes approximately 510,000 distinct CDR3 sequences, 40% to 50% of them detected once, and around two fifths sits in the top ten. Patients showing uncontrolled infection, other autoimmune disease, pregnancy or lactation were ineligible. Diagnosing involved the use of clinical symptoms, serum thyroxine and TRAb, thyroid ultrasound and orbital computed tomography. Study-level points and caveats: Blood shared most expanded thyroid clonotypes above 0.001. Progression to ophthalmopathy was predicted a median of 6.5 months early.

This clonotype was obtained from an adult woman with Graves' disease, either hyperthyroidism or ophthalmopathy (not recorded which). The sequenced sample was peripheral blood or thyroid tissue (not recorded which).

CDR3 residues: CASGNRVSYEQYF. The CDR3 DNA sequence: TGTGCCAGCGGTAACAGGGTCTCCTACGAGCAGTACTTC. The chain is built from TRBV7-9 and TRBJ2-7, with D perhaps matching TRBD1 (6 bases). Trimming shortened V by 8 bases and J by 0 bases, and 11 bases separated the two germline ends. This CDR3 is 13 amino acids long. Germline CDR1 is SEHNR and CDR2 is FQNEAQ (reference sequence).